The clone carrying this T cell receptor beta chain came up once. Its antigen is not known. This CDR3 contains 13 residues. Per the germline V gene, CDR1 is SQVTM and CDR2 is ANQGSEA. The junction had 10 bases not matched to a gene; V was cut back by 3 bases and J by 9 bases. The sample originates from a study of cytomegalovirus exposure and HLA in healthy donors. Study-level results: One later analysis reportedly identified an Asian-associated ancestry cluster that showed fewer N-insertions than the roughly 700-donor mean. Further analysis was carried out later, and it showed several of the most significant clusters appearing linked to common viral pathogens. As a later analysis showed, a missense DCLRE1C variant was linked to trimming of TCR beta V- and J-genes. With further analysis later on, most CMV-associated TCR beta chains appeared HLA-restricted.

With 60 Vbeta and 13 Jbeta primers, the PCR was carried out. Profiling relied on immunoSEQ multiplex PCR, and the TCRdb table lists in-frame clones only, not all of them. The sample records 100,000 to 150,000 clones, roughly 77% being singletons. The sample consisted of PBMCs. This rearrangement joins TRBV29-1 to TRBJ2-7; 8 bases match TRBD2. The clonotype originates from a middle-aged woman in good health and CMV-seropositive. The DNA of the CDR3 is TGCAGCGTTGAGCTTCTAGCGGGCGTGGCGCAGTACTTC. Its translation is CSVELLAGVAQYF.